This T cell receptor (beta chain) was identified in a study of OX40 agonist ivuxolimab in advanced cancers. Study-level background: The costimulatory receptor OX40 (CD134) was targeted by ivuxolimab, a fully human IgG2 agonistic monoclonal antibody. Intravenous ivuxolimab was administered to patients every 2 weeks at six dose levels: 0.01, 0.1, 0.3, 1.5, 3 and 10 mg/kg. Of the roughly 54 patients in dose escalation, around 20 had hepatocellular carcinoma, around 15 had melanoma, 9 had renal cell carcinoma and 9 had head and neck cancer. The dose-escalation cohort was about 83% male with a mean age of around 64 years, ranging from roughly 23 to 90. Prior anti-PD-1, anti-PD-L1 or anti-CTLA-4 therapy was permitted, and less than 45% of dose-escalation patients had received checkpoint inhibitors. Partial responses occurred in three dose-escalation patients, of whom one had hepatocellular carcinoma and two had cutaneous melanoma. The purpose of peripheral TCRbeta sequencing was to test whether ivuxolimab changed TCR sequence diversity and led to clonal T-cell expansion. The paper covers the monotherapy dose-escalation part of the phase I ivuxolimab trial, which included N ≈ 57 patients. Broader findings and caveats from the paper: At doses of 0.1 to 3.0 mg/kg, clonal expansion of both CD4+ and CD8+ T cells in blood was seen between baseline and week 6. Which antigens the clonally expanded peripheral T cells were specific for was not determined. Partial responders in the 0.1-3.0 mg/kg groups had among the lowest normalized peripheral clonal expansion, especially among CD8+ T cells. After ivuxolimab, expanded clones were on average more numerous among CD8+ T cells than among CD4+ T cells. Low levels of normalized T-cell clonal expansion were also seen in some patients who did not respond.

For sequencing of the TCRbeta CDR3 region, genomic DNA was extracted from the sorted cells. The immunoSEQ Assay was used for sequencing of TCRbeta CDR3 regions. Entries here come from immuneACCESS through TCRdb and include only in-frame sequences with V and J called. Some clones fail to appear in such tables; in the studies checked, an unresolved V gene covers under half of the shortfall, and the cause of the remainder is unknown. The sample table contains 45,000 to 70,000 clones; only one count was recorded for more than 70% of them. Roughly 7% of the sample is taken by the ten largest. The trial excluded patients who had a history of autoimmune disease or were on systemic immunosuppression. In every dose cohort, peripheral blood was drawn for TCR sequencing at baseline, cycle 4 day 1, and cycle 7 day 1. Samples were obtained from an open-label, multicenter, first-in-human phase I dose-escalation trial of ivuxolimab. The trial enrolled adults with locally advanced or metastatic head and neck squamous cell, hepatocellular, melanoma or renal cell carcinoma. Before TCR sequencing, CD4+ T cells and CD8+ T cells from peripheral blood were sorted into separate populations.

Trimmed from V: 1 base; trimmed from J: 9 bases; junction bases lacking a gene match: 6. From the cysteine through the phenylalanine, the CDR3 covers 16 amino acids. Of the read, only the CDR3 DNA is kept; its 48 bases are in frame from base 1. Based on the germline V gene, the CDR1 and CDR2 sequences are KGHSH and LQKENI. Turning to this clone: Its binding antigen is unknown. Per-base quality was not reported, and no clone a single base away is much larger than it.

The chain uses TRBV18 and TRBJ1-6; the junction holds 10 bases that match TRBD1. This sequence originates from an adult with an advanced solid tumor such as melanoma, head and neck, liver or kidney cancer. The sample in question was CD4+ or CD8+ T cells sorted from blood, obtained in a trial of the OX40 agonist ivuxolimab. The bases are TGTGCCAGCTCACCACAGATGACAGGGGGCTCTTCACCCCTCCACTTT. This codes for CASSPQMTGGSSPLHF. The CDR3, completed at both ends by the reference TRBV18 and TRBJ1-6 genes, gives the full variable domain NAGVMQNPRHLVRRRGQEARLRCSPMKGHSHVYWYRQLPEEGLKFMVYLQKENIIDESGMPKERFSAEFPKEGPSILRIQQVVRGDSAAYFCASSPQMTGGSSPLHFGNGTRLTVT.